This T cell receptor beta chain is drawn from a study of pediatric ulcerative colitis. One to two pinch biopsies were taken from the rectum during colonoscopy. Using immunoSEQ multiplex PCR, the repertoire was profiled, and TCRdb retains in-frame clones only, with some absent. The sample records some 43,000 clones, 78% being singletons. The CDR3 is 14 amino acids. The ends lost 1 base at V and 5 bases at J; junction bases unmatched: 5. CDR1 and CDR2 from the germline V gene are SGHRS and YFSETQ. The chain uses TRBV5-1 and TRBJ2-5; 7 bases are a match to TRBD1. The source of this sequence is a girl aged 10 to 17 with moderate ulcerative colitis. Sequences were obtained from gut tissue. CDR3 sequence: CASSLRGRWETQYF. CDR3 bases: TGCGCCAGCAGCTTGAGGGGGCGGTGGGAGACCCAGTACTTC.